The clone carrying this TCR beta chain was found many times. Its specificity is not known. This specimen belongs to a study of T-cell memory formation after mild COVID-19. About the study: Largely donor-specific sequence clusters came from a couple of donors.

Deletions cut 1 base from V and 4 bases from J, with 9 bases between. The CDR3 contains 14 residues. From germline, CDR1 is SGHTA and CDR2 FQGNSA. TCRdb redid the calling of the 5' RACE reads with MiXCR, one entry per CDR3 protein. The repertoire has roughly 200,000 distinct CDR3 sequences, over 9% of them found once; the top ten carry approximately 3.3%. Broader study findings: Among clones peaking at day 37 in the second wave, SARS-CoV-2 specificity remained unconfirmed. Pre-infection memory contained some responding clones, which suggested that cross-reactive memory had joined.

The V call is TRBV7-2, the J call TRBJ2-3; no definite D call. The sequencing input was PBMCs or a T cell subset sorted from them (not recorded which). The sequence came from a young man who had mild COVID-19 (a few samples of this study predate the infection). Cell type and time point are not known. CDR3 in DNA: TGTGCCAGCAGCTTAGGCGGCACTGCAGATACGCAGTATTTT. It encodes CASSLGGTADTQYF. Looking up the rest from reference TRBV7-2 and TRBJ2-3 gives the full variable domain: GAGVSQSPSNKVTEKGKDVELRCDPISGHTALYWYRQSLGQGLEFLIYFQGNSAPDKSGLPSDRFSAERTGGSVSTLTIQRTQQEDSAVYLCASSLGGTADTQYFGPGTRLTVL.